This T cell receptor (beta chain) originates from a study of neurological immune-mediated disorders. Broader study findings: A possible signature was seen in one related-CDR3 cluster, into which phylogenetic grouping placed the repertoires of 18 of 34 multiple sclerosis patients. Because no CDR3 amino acid sequences were shared across subjects by expanded clones, private repertoires were suggested in all groups.

Each CDR3 protein is one row after TCRdb ran MiXCR on the 5' RACE reads. The table has 81,000 or so distinct CDR3 sequences, 5% to 5.5% seen once. This clonotype was observed at least ten times. No antigen is known for it. The CDR3 length is 17 residues. V trimming: 5 bases; J trimming: 4 bases; junction bases outside the gene matches: 11. Germline V gene lookup returns CDR1 MNHEY and CDR2 SVGAGI. The chain links TRBV6-5 to TRBJ2-7, with TRBD2 matching 13 bases. The material sequenced was PBMCs. This TCR derives from a woman in her twenties or thirties with multiple sclerosis. The CDR3 here is CASSVGLAGDLAYEQYF. The CDR3 coding sequence is TGTGCCAGCAGTGTAGGACTAGCGGGAGATCTAGCGTACGAGCAGTACTTC.